This T cell receptor beta chain stems from a study of T cell clonality in common variable immunodeficiency. CVID and control samples used equivalent genomic DNA input. The data were produced by immunoSEQ multiplex PCR, yet TCRdb's version contains in-frame clones alone and is incomplete. This repertoire holds 20,000 to 30,000 clones, and none appear only once. Points from the study as a whole: Fewer TCRbeta clones were shared among CVID subjects than controls. In common variable immunodeficiency, TCR beta chains reportedly carried fewer deletions and N-nucleotide insertions. Compared with healthy controls, CVID subjects showed increased TCRbeta clonality, mostly in about a third. T cell subpopulation sequencing would be needed to explain CVID clonality.

Germline loops: CDR1 GTSNPN, CDR2 SVGIG (reference sequence). V lost 3 bases and J lost 1, with 6 bases in between. CDR3 length: 12 amino acids. This clone has a count of ten or more. Its cognate antigen is unknown. The CDR3 end falls 3 residues outside the read, so it is completed with the germline J gene. The V call is TRBV30, the J call TRBJ1-1; TRBD1 is a possible D gene (6 bases). The source is a human donor with common variable immunodeficiency. Material for sequencing was peripheral blood mononuclear cells. Incomplete CDR3 DNA: TGTGCCTGGAGACAGGGGAACACTGAA. Translating gives CAWRQGNTE. The complete CDR3 sequence is CAWRQGNTEAFF. Drawing the rest from reference TRBV30 and TRBJ1-1, the complete variable domain is SQTIHQWPATLVQPVGSPLSLECTVEGTSNPNLYWYRQAAGRGLQLLFYSVGIGQISSEVPQNLSASRPQDRQFILSSKKLLLSDSGFYLCAWRQGNTEAFFGQGTRLTVV.